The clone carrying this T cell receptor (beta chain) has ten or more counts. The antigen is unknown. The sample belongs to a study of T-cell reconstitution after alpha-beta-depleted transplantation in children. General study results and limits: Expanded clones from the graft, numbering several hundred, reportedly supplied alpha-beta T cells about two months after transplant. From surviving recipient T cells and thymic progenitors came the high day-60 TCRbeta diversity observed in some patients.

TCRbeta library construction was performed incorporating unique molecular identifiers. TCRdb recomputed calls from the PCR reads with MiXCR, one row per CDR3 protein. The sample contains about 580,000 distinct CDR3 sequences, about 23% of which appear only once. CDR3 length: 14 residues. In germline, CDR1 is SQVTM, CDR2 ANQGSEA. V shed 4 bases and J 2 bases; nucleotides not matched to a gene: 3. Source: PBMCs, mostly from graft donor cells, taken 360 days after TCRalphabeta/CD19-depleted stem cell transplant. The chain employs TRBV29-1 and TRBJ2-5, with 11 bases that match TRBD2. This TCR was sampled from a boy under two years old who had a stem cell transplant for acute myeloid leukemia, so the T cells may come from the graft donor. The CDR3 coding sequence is TGCAGCGTTGGGACTAGCGGGCCGCAAGAGACCCAGTACTTC. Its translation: CSVGTSGPQETQYF.